This TCR beta chain emerged from a study of T cell changes during pregnancy in multiple sclerosis. CDR3 length: 18 amino acids. CDR1 and CDR2 from the germline V gene are SGHRS and YFSETQ. Trimming pared 6 bases from V and 5 bases from J, leaving 26 bases between. Using immunoSEQ multiplex PCR, the repertoire was profiled, and TCRdb retains in-frame clones only, with some absent. The sample has tens of thousands of clones, almost 95% seen once. The chain combines TRBV5-1 with TRBJ2-2; D may be TRBD2 (6 bases). This receptor was obtained from a female donor in good health, enrolled as a control in a pregnancy study. The sequences come from peripheral blood, collected in the third trimester of pregnancy. In nucleotides, the CDR3 is TGCGCCAGCACCAAGGACGGAAGCGGGTTGGGAAAGACCGGGGAGCTGTTTTTT. Its protein is CASTKDGSGLGKTGELFF.